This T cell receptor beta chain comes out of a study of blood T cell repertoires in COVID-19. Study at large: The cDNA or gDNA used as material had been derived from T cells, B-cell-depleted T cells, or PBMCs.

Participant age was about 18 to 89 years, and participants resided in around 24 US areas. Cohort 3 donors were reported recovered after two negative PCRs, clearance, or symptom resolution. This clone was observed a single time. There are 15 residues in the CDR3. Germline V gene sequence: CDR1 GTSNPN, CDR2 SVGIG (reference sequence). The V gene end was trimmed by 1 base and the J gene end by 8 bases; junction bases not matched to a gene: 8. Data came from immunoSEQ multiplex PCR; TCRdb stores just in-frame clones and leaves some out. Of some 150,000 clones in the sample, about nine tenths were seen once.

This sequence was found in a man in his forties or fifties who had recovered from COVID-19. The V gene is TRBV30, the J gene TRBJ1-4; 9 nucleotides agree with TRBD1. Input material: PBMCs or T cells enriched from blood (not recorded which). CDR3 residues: CAWSDPTGGQEKLFF. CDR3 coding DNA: TGTGCCTGGAGTGATCCAACAGGGGGCCAGGAAAAACTGTTTTTT. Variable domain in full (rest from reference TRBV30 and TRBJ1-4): SQTIHQWPATLVQPVGSPLSLECTVEGTSNPNLYWYRQAAGRGLQLLFYSVGIGQISSEVPQNLSASRPQDRQFILSSKKLLLSDSGFYLCAWSDPTGGQEKLFFGSGTQLSVL.